The rows below give T cell receptor beta chains drawn from one sample of a study of T cells in Graves' hyperthyroidism and ophthalmopathy. TCRdb reprocessed the multiplex PCR reads via MiXCR and lists one record per CDR3 protein. The table includes about 500,000 distinct CDR3 sequences, 15% to 20% detected once. Sequenced sample: blood. These receptors all come from a woman aged 18-30 years with Graves' ophthalmopathy. Each CDR3 is given with its conserved first and last residue. D genes are given only for firm matches. Part of the rows lack a size; the others show once, few, many or a class for expanded clones.

>TRBJ2-3|few|TRBV20-1|TRBD2
CSADIAGASTDTQYF
TGCAGTGCTGATATAGCGGGGGCTTCCACAGATACGCAGTATTTT
>TRBJ2-3|few|TRBV29-1|TRBD2
CSVEGLASTDTQYF
TGCAGCGTAGAGGGACTAGCCTCCACAGATACGCAGTATTTT
>TRBJ2-3|many|TRBV2|.
CASSERARLSTDTQYF
TGTGCCAGCAGTGAACGAGCGAGACTTAGCACAGATACGCAGTATTTT
>TRBJ1-1|many|TRBV30|.
CAWSVRRAEAFF
TGTGCCTGGAGTGTACGACGGGCTGAAGCTTTCTTT
>TRBJ2-2|once|TRBV4-2|.
CASSQDWDTGELFF
TGTGCCAGCAGCCAAGATTGGGACACCGGGGAGCTGTTTTTT
>TRBJ2-7|few|TRBV5-8|.
CASSDTGQFYEQYF
TGTGCCAGCAGCGATACTGGACAGTTTTACGAGCAGTACTTC
>TRBJ1-1|few|TRBV24-1|.
CATNRAGGHHTEAFF
TGTGCCACAAACAGGGCTGGGGGACACCACACTGAAGCTTTCTTT
>TRBJ1-1|many|TRBV11-2|.
CASSRGPTEAFF
TGTGCCAGCAGCAGGGGTCCCACTGAAGCTTTCTTT
>TRBJ1-1|few|TRBV4-2|TRBD1
CASSQVETGVGTEAFF
TGTGCCAGCAGCCAAGTAGAGACAGGGGTGGGCACTGAAGCTTTCTTT
>TRBJ2-2|many|TRBV28|TRBD1
CASSPPDREDTGELFF
TGTGCCAGCAGTCCACCCGACAGGGAAGACACCGGGGAGCTGTTTTTT
>TRBJ1-5|few|TRBV6-1|.
CASSPSGPAQPQHF
TGTGCCAGCAGCCCCTCGGGGCCGGCCCAGCCCCAGCATTTT
>TRBJ1-3|.|TRBV4-1|.
CASSPSYVPGNTIYF
TGCGCCAGCAGCCCATCTTACGTCCCTGGAAACACCATATATTTT
>TRBJ2-1|once|TRBV30|TRBD2
CAWSTTAGTSGRSYNEQFF
TGTGCCTGGAGCACTACCGCCGGGACTAGCGGGAGGTCCTACAATGAGCAGTTCTTC
>TRBJ2-7|.|TRBV27|.
CASSPLHRDTYEQYF
TGTGCCAGCAGCCCCCTCCACAGGGATACCTACGAGCAGTACTTC
>TRBJ1-5|many|TRBV13|.
CASSLGYQSGNQPQHF
TGTGCCAGCAGCTTAGGTTACCAGTCAGGCAATCAGCCCCAGCATTTT
>TRBJ2-7|few|TRBV5-6|.
CASSPGAGASEQYF
TGTGCCAGCAGCCCGGGGGCGGGGGCCAGCGAGCAGTACTTC
>TRBJ2-1|many|TRBV11-3|.
CASSLSTYNEQFF
TGTGCCAGCAGCTTAAGCACCTACAATGAGCAGTTCTTC
>TRBJ1-6|many|TRBV10-3|TRBD1
CAISGQGAGIRGSPLHF
TGTGCCATCAGTGGACAGGGGGCCGGTATAAGGGGTTCACCCCTCCACTTT
>TRBJ2-1|.|TRBV20-1|TRBD2
CSAMGSGGAVIYNEQFF
TGCAGTGCTATGGGTAGCGGGGGGGCAGTTATATACAATGAGCAGTTCTTC
>TRBJ2-7|.|TRBV27|.
CASSFEGRTYEQYF
TGTGCCAGCAGTTTCGAAGGGAGGACCTACGAGCAGTACTTC
>TRBJ1-5|few|TRBV6-2/TRBV6-3|.
CASSPGTAPQHF
TGTGCCAGCAGCCCGGGGACCGCGCCCCAGCATTTT
>TRBJ2-7|few|TRBV15|TRBD2
CATSREVGGDYEQYF
TGTGCCACCAGCAGAGAGGTGGGGGGGGACTACGAGCAGTACTTC
>TRBJ2-3|many|TRBV5-1|.
CASSLVGSPGTDTQYF
TGCGCCAGCAGCTTGGTGGGATCACCTGGCACAGATACGCAGTATTTT
>TRBJ2-7|many|TRBV20-1|TRBD1
CSASGTGVSEQYF
TGCAGTGCTTCCGGGACAGGCGTTTCCGAGCAGTACTTC
>TRBJ2-7|many|TRBV20-1|.
CSATPGARNTYEQYF
TGCAGTGCTACCCCCGGGGCGCGGAACACCTACGAGCAGTACTTC